This T cell receptor (beta chain) was observed in a study of human thymus T cells. Sequencing used immunoSEQ multiplex PCR; TCRdb keeps in-frame clones, though not all of them. Here the sample spans around 130,000 clones, around 94% being singletons. The study's findings and limits: Related research described strongly overlapping thymic repertoires in unrelated people.

Surgeons resected thymus tissue during corrective heart surgery. This clone was seen once. What it binds is unknown. The receptor was isolated from a boy under three years old with a congenital heart defect but otherwise immunologically healthy. Source material: thymus tissue.

CDR3 amino acids: CASSSVPRQGPYGYTF. CDR3 nucleotides: TGTGCCAGCAGTTCGGTTCCGAGACAGGGTCCCTATGGCTACACCTTC. The chain employs TRBV5-6 and TRBJ1-2, with 7 bases lining up with TRBD1. Trimming removed 5 bases from V and 4 bases from J; junction bases left unmatched: 14. CDR1 and CDR2 (germline): SGHDT, YYEEEE. The CDR3 loop spans 16 amino acids.